The sequence of this TCR beta chain was determined in a study of T cells in Graves' hyperthyroidism and ophthalmopathy. This clonotype has at least ten counts. Authors of the study amplified TCR beta CDR3 regions from RNA transcripts. TCR CDR3 regions were first amplified by RT-PCR with HTBI primers. TCRdb independently ran MiXCR on the multiplex PCR reads; one entry per CDR3 protein. This table has around 500,000 distinct CDR3 sequences, around 15% appearing once. Sequencing was performed on blood. This sequence originates from a woman aged 25 to 39 with Graves' ophthalmopathy.

The CDR3 DNA is TGCAGCGTCCGCGCCCACAATGAGCAGTTCTTC. Translated, it gives CSVRAHNEQFF. V gene TRBV29-1 combines with J gene TRBJ2-1; D not resolved. Germline lookup yields CDR1 SQVTM and CDR2 ANQGSEA. With 6 bases removed from V and 5 bases from J, the gap between germline ends came to 8 bases. The CDR3 covers 11 residues.